The 23 T cell receptor beta chains reported below all come from one sample, sequenced in a study of cytomegalovirus exposure and HLA in healthy donors. Data came from immunoSEQ multiplex PCR; TCRdb stores just in-frame clones and leaves some out. The data contain 300,000 to 400,000 clones, over 75% of them singletons. The sequenced material came from PBMCs. Source of these receptors: a man younger than 45 in good health and CMV-seronegative.

Note on this clone: The sample contains more than one DNA sequence encoding this CDR3. This chain joins TRBV19 and TRBJ2-7, with 7 bases identical to TRBD1. CDR1 is LNHDA, CDR2 SQIVND, per germline (reference sequence). With 4 bases clipped from V and 1 base from J, the junction kept 7 bases outside the gene matches. The CDR3 has 15 amino acids. The CDR3 DNA reads as TGTGCCAGTAGTACTAGGACAGGAGTTTCCTACGAGCAGTACTTC. This translates into CASSTRTGVSYEQYF.

The chain has TRBV6-5 and TRBJ2-7, with D maybe TRBD1 (5 bases). Deletions cut 3 bases from V and 3 bases from J, with 12 bases between. The length of the CDR3 is 14 residues. Germline lookup yields CDR1 MNHEY and CDR2 SVGAGI. CDR3 nucleotides: TGTGCCAGCAGTTATCTCCCAGGGATCTACGAGCAGTACTTC. Its protein product is CASSYLPGIYEQYF.

The chain couples TRBV13 to TRBJ1-1; unclear D gene. Trimming shortened V by 7 bases and J by 1 base, and 13 bases separated the two germline ends. This CDR3 is built from 14 residues. CDR1 is PRHDT, CDR2 FYEKMQ, per germline (reference sequence). The CDR3 region has the DNA TGTGCCAGCACCTACCTGGGAGAGAACACTGAAGCTTTCTTT. This gives the protein CASTYLGENTEAFF.

The rearrangement links TRBV18 to TRBJ1-3; D gene unclear. The V and J ends lost 0 bases and 0 bases respectively, with 9 bases between them. From germline, CDR1 is KGHSH and CDR2 LQKENI. The CDR3 has 16 residues. CDR3 sequence: CASSPPGRNSGNTIYF. DNA of the CDR3: TGTGCCAGCTCACCACCGGGCAGGAACTCTGGAAACACCATATATTTT.

A single count supports this clone. The chain uses TRBV10-1 and TRBJ2-3, with D perhaps TRBD2 (5 bases). CDR1 WNHNN and CDR2 SYGVQD come from the germline V gene (reference sequence). This CDR3 spans 14 amino acids. V was cut by 3 bases and J by 5 bases, with 12 bases left in between. The DNA of the CDR3 is TGCGCCAGCAGTGAAACCGGGGAAGAAGATACGCAGTATTTT. Residues: CASSETGEEDTQYF.

In DNA, the CDR3 is TGCGCCAGCAGCCCCGGGACAGGGCAAGAGACCCAGTACTTC. Protein product: CASSPGTGQETQYF. V usage is TRBV4-3 and J usage is TRBJ2-5; 9 positions agree with TRBD1. The junction had 2 bases not matched to a gene; V was cut back by 4 bases and J by 2 bases. The CDR3 sequence is 14 residues long. The germline V gene encodes CDR1 LGHNA and CDR2 YSLEER.

The chain recombines TRBV27 with TRBJ2-7, with 7 bases matching TRBD2. Trimming took 7 bases from V and 4 from J; bases not matched to a gene: 4. The CDR3 extends over 12 amino acids. Per the germline V gene, CDR1 is MNHEY and CDR2 is SMNVEV (reference sequence). CDR3 in DNA: TGTGCCAGCATGGGGGGGGGATACGAGCAGTACTTC. It yields the protein CASMGGGYEQYF.

The rearrangement uses TRBV6-5 and TRBJ1-5, with D perhaps matching TRBD1 (5 bases). Germline CDR1 MNHEY, CDR2 SVGAGI. CDR3 length: 15 residues. The V end was cut by 6 bases, the J end by 1 base, with 13 bases between. The DNA of the CDR3 is TGTGCCAGCAGGCCCATCCAGGGAAGCAATCAGCCCCAGCATTTT. The encoded protein is CASRPIQGSNQPQHF.

About this clone: This specimen includes other DNA sequences encoding the same CDR3. This chain uses TRBV5-6 with TRBJ1-2; 12 bases align to TRBD1. This CDR3 comprises 15 residues. V was pared by 4 bases and J by 3 bases, with 4 bases of the junction left unmatched. Germline V lookup: CDR1 SGHDT, CDR2 YYEEEE. The CDR3: CASSPGQGAYYGYTF. As DNA, the CDR3 is TGTGCCAGCAGCCCGGGACAGGGGGCATACTATGGCTACACCTTC.

The chain uses TRBV19 and TRBJ1-1; D is uncertain. The CDR3 spans 14 residues. Germline CDR1 reads LNHDA; CDR2 reads SQIVND (reference sequence). V was clipped by 7 bases and J by 0 bases, with 12 bases between them. The CDR3 coding sequence is TGTGCCAGTACCCTGCCCGGGGTGAACACTGAAGCTTTCTTT. Translation: CASTLPGVNTEAFF.

The chain is built from TRBV5-4 and TRBJ2-7; a weak D match, TRBD2 (5 bases). Germline lookup yields CDR1 SGHNT and CDR2 YYREEE (reference sequence). V gave up 0 bases and J gave up 4 bases, with 11 bases separating them. CDR3 length equals 14 residues. CDR3 sequence reads: CASSLAGMGYEQYF. CDR3 bases: TGTGCCAGCAGCTTGGCCGGGATGGGTTACGAGCAGTACTTC.

V gene TRBV2 combines with J gene TRBJ2-5; 8 nucleotides agree with TRBD1. Trimming at V came to 7 bases and at J to 2 bases, leaving 9 bases not matched to a gene. Germline V lookup: CDR1 SNHLY, CDR2 FYNNEI. This CDR3 spans 15 amino acids. The CDR3 nucleotides read TGTGCCAGCACCACAATTACAGGGGGTCAAGAGACCCAGTACTTC. It is translated as CASTTITGGQETQYF.

This clone came up once. The rearrangement joins TRBV6-5 to TRBJ2-4; D perhaps matches TRBD2 (6 bases). The ends were cut back, 4 bases at V and 6 bases at J, with 10 bases in the middle. In germline, CDR1 is MNHEY, CDR2 SVGAGI. The CDR3 contains 13 residues. The CDR3 nucleotides read TGTGCCAGCAGTTCATCCGGGAGAAACATTCAGTACTTC. Amino acids: CASSSSGRNIQYF.

V gene TRBV4-1 combines with J gene TRBJ2-1; 11 bases agree with TRBD2. The CDR3 covers 19 residues. CDR1 and CDR2 from the germline V gene are MGHRA and YSYEKL. Germline trimming cut 7 bases from V and 3 bases from J; bases unmatched to any gene: 17. CDR3 nucleotides: TGCGCCAGCAAACTACCGGTAGGTAGCGGGGGGGCTGTCTACAATGAGCAGTTCTTC. Protein: CASKLPVGSGGAVYNEQFF.

The chain employs TRBV7-8 and TRBJ1-1; D remains ambiguous. The V end lost 5 bases, the J end lost 2 bases, and 3 bases lay between the germline ends. The CDR3 has 11 amino acids. CDR1 is SGHVS and CDR2 is FQNEAQ in the germline V gene. The CDR3 DNA reads as TGTGCCAGCAGCACAAACACTGAAGCTTTCTTT. As protein: CASSTNTEAFF.

The J gene is TRBJ1-6, the V gene TRBV19; 7 nucleotides match TRBD1. Germline lookup yields CDR1 LNHDA and CDR2 SQIVND (reference sequence). The trim removed 5 bases at V and 5 bases at J, leaving 9 bases unmatched. The CDR3 is 16 amino acids. The DNA of the CDR3 is TGTGCCAGTAGTTCCTCCGGGACAGCGAATAATTCACCCCTCCACTTT. Translated: CASSSSGTANNSPLHF.

The chain uses TRBV25-1 and TRBJ2-5; D unresolved. The ends were cut back, 6 bases at V and 5 bases at J, with 4 bases in the middle. The CDR3 contains 10 residues. CDR1 and CDR2 from the germline V gene are MGHDK and SYGVNS. The CDR3: CASSGETQYF. In DNA, the CDR3 is TGTGCCAGCAGCGGGGAGACCCAGTACTTC.

V is TRBV2 and J is TRBJ1-1; D is uncertain. The V gene's germline CDR1 is SNHLY and CDR2 FYNNEI. V lost 4 bases and J lost 4, with 13 bases in between. CDR3 length: 14 amino acids. CDR3 in amino acids: CASSVVREITEAFF. CDR3 coding DNA: TGTGCCAGCAGTGTCGTCCGGGAGATCACTGAAGCTTTCTTT.

This chain uses TRBV5-1 with TRBJ2-7; 7 bases fit TRBD2. The CDR3 is made up of 15 amino acids. J lost 2 bases, V lost 0 bases, and 5 bases had no gene match. The germline CDR1 and CDR2 sequences are SGHRS and YFSETQ. As DNA, the CDR3 is TGCGCCAGCAGCTTGGAACCCGGGACTACCTACGAGCAGTACTTC. Protein sequence: CASSLEPGTTYEQYF.

The chain uses TRBV7-9 and TRBJ1-1; possibly TRBD1 for D (5 bases). The V gene lost 2 bases and the J gene lost 1 base, with 8 bases spanning the gap. The length of the CDR3 is 14 residues. Germline assignment: CDR1 SEHNR and CDR2 FQNEAQ (reference sequence). This chain's CDR3 is CASSLNQGNTEAFF. The CDR3 DNA sequence: TGTGCCAGCAGCTTAAATCAGGGGAACACTGAAGCTTTCTTT.

The genes are TRBV9 and TRBJ2-5, with TRBD1 as a possible D gene (6 bases). CDR3 size: 14 residues. Germline assignment: CDR1 SGDLS and CDR2 YYNGEE. Trimming removed 4 bases at V and 1 base at J, with 11 bases between. The CDR3 coding sequence is TGTGCCAGCAGCCCCCAGGGGCGCCAAGAGACCCAGTACTTC. Residues: CASSPQGRQETQYF.

The rearrangement joins TRBV12-5 to TRBJ1-3, with TRBD1 matching 9 bases. Germline-derived CDR1 and CDR2 are LGHNT and FRNRAP. The CDR3 loop spans 17 amino acids. V lost 4 bases and J lost 0; bases outside the gene matches: 7. The chain's CDR3 is CASGSTWGQGSGNTIYF. The CDR3 bases are TGTGCTAGTGGTTCTACCTGGGGACAGGGCTCTGGAAACACCATATATTTT.

Turning to this clone: The same CDR3 can be traced to other DNA sequences in this sample. The genes are TRBV6-5 and TRBJ1-1; no definite D call. The CDR3 runs to 14 residues. V gave up 2 bases and J gave up 1 base, with 8 bases separating them. CDR1 MNHEY and CDR2 SVGAGI come from the germline V gene. As DNA, the CDR3 is TGTGCCAGCAGTTACCAGACGGGGAACACTGAAGCTTTCTTT. Its translation is CASSYQTGNTEAFF.